Below, 5 T cell receptor beta chains from the same sample are listed, as sequenced in a study of beta chain features in type 1 diabetes. The study, taken as a whole, reports: In every one of the four CD4+ subsets, TCRB CDR3s were moderately but significantly shorter in Type 1 diabetes patients.

Sequenced material consisted of expressed TCRB transcripts (all of the isolated RNA was reverse transcribed). Sequencing was performed with immunoSEQ multiplex PCR; in TCRdb, only in-frame clones are kept and a portion is missing. The sample yields around 180,000 clones, 6.5% to 8.5% seen once. Antigens for these TCRs are unknown. Sequences were obtained from central memory CD4+ T cells from blood. The receptors here all came from a man between 18 and 35 years old with type 1 diabetes.

The chain employs TRBV2 and TRBJ1-5; 8 bases line up with TRBD1. CDR1 is SNHLY and CDR2 is FYNNEI in the germline V gene. V lost 4 bases and J lost 5; bases outside the gene matches: 7. There are 15 residues in the CDR3. The CDR3 nucleotides are TGTGCCAGCAGTGGTAAGACAGGGGAGGATCAGCCCCAGCATTTT. Translated, it gives CASSGKTGEDQPQHF.

This clone was counted between two and nine times. The V gene is TRBV18, the J gene TRBJ2-3; 7 positions match TRBD1. Germline V gene lookup returns CDR1 KGHSH and CDR2 LQKENI. V lost 6 bases, J lost 1 base, and 7 bases stayed unmatched. The CDR3 contains 15 residues. For the CDR3, the DNA is TGTGCCAGCTCTTTCATTGGACAGGGCACAGATACGCAGTATTTT. Protein sequence: CASSFIGQGTDTQYF.

This clone was observed a handful of times. V and J are TRBV7-8 and TRBJ1-4; 9 bases agree with TRBD1. The CDR3 covers 20 residues. Looked up from germline, CDR1 is SGHVS and CDR2 is FQNEAQ. With V trimmed by 2 bases and J by 8 bases, 21 bases remained unmatched. The CDR3 is CASSLSEHGLGDRVGEKLFF. CDR3 nucleotide sequence: TGTGCCAGCAGCTTATCTGAGCACGGCCTCGGGGACAGGGTTGGGGAAAAACTGTTTTTT. Variable domain in full (rest from reference TRBV7-8 and TRBJ1-4): GAGVSQSPRYKVAKRGQDVALRCDPISGHVSLFWYQQALGQGPEFLTYFQNEAQLDKSGLPSDRFFAERPEGSVSTLKIQRTQQEDSAVYLCASSLSEHGLGDRVGEKLFFGSGTQLSVL.

This sequence joins TRBV2 and TRBJ1-6; 9 bases align to TRBD1. Germline V lookup: CDR1 SNHLY, CDR2 FYNNEI. V lost 0 bases and J lost 8; bases outside the gene matches: 5. CDR3 length equals 16 residues. The CDR3 protein is CASSEASDRGDSPLHF. The CDR3 coding sequence is TGTGCCAGCAGTGAAGCCTCGGACAGGGGCGATTCACCCCTCCACTTT.

This clone was seen more than once but under ten times. V is TRBV5-4 and J is TRBJ2-6; TRBD1 agrees at 10 bases. The germline CDR1 and CDR2 sequences are SGHNT and YYREEE (reference sequence). Trimming at V came to 3 bases and at J to 2 bases, leaving 5 bases not matched to a gene. This CDR3 region has 17 residues. In nucleotides, the CDR3 is TGTGCCAGCAGCTGGGGACAGGGGAATACTGGGGCCAACGTCCTGACTTTC. This sequence encodes CASSWGQGNTGANVLTF.